This TCR beta chain was observed in a study of blood T cell repertoires in COVID-19. Study context: The United States, Italy and Spain were the sources of the acute and convalescent COVID-19 samples. T cells, B-cell-depleted T cells, or PBMCs supplied cDNA or gDNA.

This clone was found a few times. From germline, CDR1 is GTSNPN and CDR2 SVGIG (reference sequence). V lost 4 bases to trimming and J lost 0 bases; unmatched junction nucleotides: 5. This CDR3 region has 14 residues. Original data processing: Amplification from reference gene primers served as the basis for estimated nucleated cell counts. The method was immunoSEQ multiplex PCR; TCRdb's version includes in-frame clones alone and lacks a portion of them. Clonal size and the V and J genes are those of that table, whereas D and trimming came from the DNA. The sample lists 120,000 or so clones; more than 60% were seen once.

The chain has TRBV30 and TRBJ1-1; 7 bases are shared with TRBD1. The origin of this receptor is a man aged 65 to 79 with acute or convalescent COVID-19. The sequencing sample was made of peripheral blood. In DNA form, the CDR3 reads TGTGCCTGGAATTTAGGACAGGTGAACACTGAAGCTTTCTTT. Protein sequence: CAWNLGQVNTEAFF.